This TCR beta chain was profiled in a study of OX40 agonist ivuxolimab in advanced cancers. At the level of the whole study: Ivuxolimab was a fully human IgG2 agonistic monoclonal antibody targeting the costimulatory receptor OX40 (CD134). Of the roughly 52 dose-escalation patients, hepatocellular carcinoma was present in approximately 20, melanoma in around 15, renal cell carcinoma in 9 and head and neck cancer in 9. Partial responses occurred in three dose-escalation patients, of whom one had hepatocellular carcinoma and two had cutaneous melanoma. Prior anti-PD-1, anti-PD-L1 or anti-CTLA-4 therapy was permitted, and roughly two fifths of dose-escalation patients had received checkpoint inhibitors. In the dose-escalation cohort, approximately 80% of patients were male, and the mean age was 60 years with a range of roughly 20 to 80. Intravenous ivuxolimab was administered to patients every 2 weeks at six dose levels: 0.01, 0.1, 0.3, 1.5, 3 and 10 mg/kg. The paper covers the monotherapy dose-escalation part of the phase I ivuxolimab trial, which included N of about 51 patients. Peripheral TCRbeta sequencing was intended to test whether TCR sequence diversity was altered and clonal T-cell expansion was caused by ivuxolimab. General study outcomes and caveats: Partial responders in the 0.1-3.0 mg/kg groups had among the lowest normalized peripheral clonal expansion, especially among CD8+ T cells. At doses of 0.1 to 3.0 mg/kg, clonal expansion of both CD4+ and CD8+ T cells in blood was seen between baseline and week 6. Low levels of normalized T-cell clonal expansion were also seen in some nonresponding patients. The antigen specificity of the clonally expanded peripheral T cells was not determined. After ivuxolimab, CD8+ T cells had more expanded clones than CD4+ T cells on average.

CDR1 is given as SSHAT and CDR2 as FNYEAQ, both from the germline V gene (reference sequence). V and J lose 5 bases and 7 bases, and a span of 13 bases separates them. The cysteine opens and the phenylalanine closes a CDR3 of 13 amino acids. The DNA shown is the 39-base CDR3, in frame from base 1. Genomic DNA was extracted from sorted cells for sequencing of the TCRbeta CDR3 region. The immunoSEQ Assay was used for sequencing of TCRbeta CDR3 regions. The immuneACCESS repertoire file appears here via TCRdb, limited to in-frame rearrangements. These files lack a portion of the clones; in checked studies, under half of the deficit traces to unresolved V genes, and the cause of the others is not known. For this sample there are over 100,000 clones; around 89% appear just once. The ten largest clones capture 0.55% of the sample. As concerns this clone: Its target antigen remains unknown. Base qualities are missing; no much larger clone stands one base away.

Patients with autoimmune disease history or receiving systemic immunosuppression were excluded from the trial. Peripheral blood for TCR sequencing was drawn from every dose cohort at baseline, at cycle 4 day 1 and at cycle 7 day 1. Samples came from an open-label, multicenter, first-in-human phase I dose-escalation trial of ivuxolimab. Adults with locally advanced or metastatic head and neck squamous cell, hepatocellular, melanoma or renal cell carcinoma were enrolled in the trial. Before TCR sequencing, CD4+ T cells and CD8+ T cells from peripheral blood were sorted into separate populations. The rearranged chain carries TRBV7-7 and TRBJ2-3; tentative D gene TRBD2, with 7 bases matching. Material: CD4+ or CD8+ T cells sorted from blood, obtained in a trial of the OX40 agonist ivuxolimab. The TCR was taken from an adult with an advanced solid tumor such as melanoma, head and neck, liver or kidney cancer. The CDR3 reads CASSPDGGHTQYF. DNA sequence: TGTGCCAGCAGCCCGGACGGGGGGCATACGCAGTATTTT.